The clone carrying this T cell receptor beta chain was picked up one time. Per the authors' pipeline: Amplification with reference gene primers provided the estimates of nucleated cell counts. Libraries were prepared by immunoSEQ multiplex PCR; TCRdb keeps only in-frame clonotypes and omits some of them. The V and J calls and clone size were taken over from that table, and D and trimming were inferred from the DNA. The sample lists 150,000 to 200,000 clones, 80% occurring once. The entry originates in a study of blood T cell repertoires in COVID-19. At the level of the study: T cells, B-cell-depleted T cells, or PBMCs supplied cDNA or gDNA.

Exposed participants encountered a COVID-19 case during the 2 weeks preceding study entry. Germline-derived CDR1 and CDR2 are LNHDA and SQIVND (reference sequence). The CDR3 totals 16 residues. V gave up 2 bases and J gave up 8 bases, with 19 bases separating them. V usage is TRBV19 and J usage is TRBJ2-1; D possibly corresponds to TRBD2 (6 bases). Sequencing was performed on PBMCs or T cells enriched from blood (not recorded which). The TCR comes from a man aged 60 to 69 who had been exposed to COVID-19. CDR3 in amino acids: CASSISLRDLWDEQFF. As DNA, the CDR3 is TGTGCCAGTAGTATATCGTTGCGGGACCTCTGGGATGAGCAGTTCTTC.